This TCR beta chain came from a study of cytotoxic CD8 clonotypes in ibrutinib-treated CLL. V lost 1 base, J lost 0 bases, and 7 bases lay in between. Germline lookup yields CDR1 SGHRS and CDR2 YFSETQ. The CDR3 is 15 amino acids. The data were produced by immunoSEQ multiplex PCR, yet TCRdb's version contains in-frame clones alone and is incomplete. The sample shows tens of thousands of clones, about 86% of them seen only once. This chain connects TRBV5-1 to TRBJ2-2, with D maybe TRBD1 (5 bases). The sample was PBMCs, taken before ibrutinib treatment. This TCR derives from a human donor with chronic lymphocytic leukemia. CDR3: CASSLRQTNTGELFF. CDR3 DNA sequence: TGCGCCAGCAGCTTGAGACAGACGAACACCGGGGAGCTGTTTTTT.